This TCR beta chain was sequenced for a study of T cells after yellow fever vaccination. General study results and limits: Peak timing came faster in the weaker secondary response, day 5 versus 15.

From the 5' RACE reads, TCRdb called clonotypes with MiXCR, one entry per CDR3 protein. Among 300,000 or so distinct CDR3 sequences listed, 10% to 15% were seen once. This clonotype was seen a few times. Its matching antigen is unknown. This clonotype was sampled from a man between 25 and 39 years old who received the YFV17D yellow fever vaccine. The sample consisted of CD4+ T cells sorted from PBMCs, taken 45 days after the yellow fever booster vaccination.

The CDR3 is CASSVEMGLAGTAKNIQYF. The DNA for the CDR3 is TGTGCCAGCAGCGTAGAGATGGGACTAGCGGGGACGGCCAAAAACATTCAGTACTTC. The chain uses TRBV9 and TRBJ2-4; 13 bases agree with TRBD2. The CDR3 contains 19 residues. The V gene's germline CDR1 is SGDLS and CDR2 YYNGEE. V gave up 0 bases and J gave up 1 base; unmatched junction bases: 7.